Shown below are 2 T cell receptor beta chains from a single sample sequenced in a study of blood T cell repertoires in COVID-19. Libraries were prepared by immunoSEQ multiplex PCR; TCRdb keeps only in-frame clonotypes and omits some of them. Among roughly 100,000 clones listed, about 80% were seen once. The sample comprised peripheral blood. Source of these receptors: a human donor in a cohort sampled during active or convalescent COVID-19.

The genes are TRBV6-5 and TRBJ1-5; possibly TRBD1 for D (6 bases). The CDR3 spans 13 residues. Deletions cut 8 bases from V and 8 bases from J, with 16 bases between. In germline, CDR1 is MNHEY, CDR2 SVGAGI. CDR3 in DNA: TGTGCCAGCGGACAGTGGGTGTTGGAGCCCCAGCATTTT. This translates into CASGQWVLEPQHF.

The chain carries TRBV11-2 and TRBJ1-2; no reliable D call. V was trimmed by 0 bases and J by 2 bases, leaving 7 bases between them. The CDR3 is 14 residues long. In germline, CDR1 is SGHAT, CDR2 FQNNGV. The CDR3 DNA sequence: TGTGCCAGCAGCTTAGAAGCCCCCAACTATGGCTACACCTTC. This translates into CASSLEAPNYGYTF.